Sequencing of this T cell receptor (beta chain) was carried out in a study of cytomegalovirus exposure and HLA in healthy donors. This clone came up a few times. Its antigen remains unidentified. The study ran its PCR with 60 Vbeta and 13 Jbeta primers. The data were produced by immunoSEQ multiplex PCR, yet TCRdb's version contains in-frame clones alone and is incomplete. The table records about 130,000 clones, about three quarters of them present only once. The CDR3 runs 14 residues. The germline V gene has CDR1 LGHNA and CDR2 YNFKEQ. The V segment lost 3 bases and the J segment 4 bases; nucleotides outside the gene matches: 3. Points from the study as a whole: Earlier findings revealed that most TCR beta V segments proved productive either about 87% or about 30% of the time. CMV serostatus was the sole immune exposure data available. With further analysis later on, most CMV-associated TCR beta chains appeared HLA-restricted.

The sample consisted of PBMCs. This chain links TRBV4-2 with TRBJ1-5, with TRBD1 matching 7 bases. The receptor comes from a human donor in good health. The CDR3 nucleotides read TGTGCCAGCAGCCAGGCGACAGGGAATCAGCCCCAGCATTTT. This translates into CASSQATGNQPQHF.